This TCR beta chain was recovered during a study of cytomegalovirus exposure and HLA in healthy donors. As for the study in general: Of all 398 donors who were genotyped, 75% to 90% belonged to the Caucasian-associated ancestry cluster.

From germline, CDR1 is MNHEY and CDR2 SMNVEV (reference sequence). The CDR3 has 16 amino acids. V dropped 3 bases and J dropped 3; count of bases not matched to a gene: 7. Study-level points and caveats: Further analysis, carried out later, found HLA-associated TCR beta chains more clonally expanded than equally common other chains.

Vbeta (60) and Jbeta (13) primers were used in the PCR. Here immunoSEQ multiplex PCR was the method, and the copy in TCRdb shows in-frame clones only, minus some. In the table there are roughly 180,000 clones, approximately 81% of which are singletons. Concerning this clone itself: What it binds is not known.

This TCR derives from a young man in good health and CMV-seronegative. Sequencing used PBMCs. The rearrangement uses TRBV27 and TRBJ2-7, with 11 bases matching TRBD2. The CDR3, as DNA: TGTGCCAGCAGTTTTCGGCTAGCGGGAGGTTTCTACGAGCAGTACTTC. Translated, it gives CASSFRLAGGFYEQYF.